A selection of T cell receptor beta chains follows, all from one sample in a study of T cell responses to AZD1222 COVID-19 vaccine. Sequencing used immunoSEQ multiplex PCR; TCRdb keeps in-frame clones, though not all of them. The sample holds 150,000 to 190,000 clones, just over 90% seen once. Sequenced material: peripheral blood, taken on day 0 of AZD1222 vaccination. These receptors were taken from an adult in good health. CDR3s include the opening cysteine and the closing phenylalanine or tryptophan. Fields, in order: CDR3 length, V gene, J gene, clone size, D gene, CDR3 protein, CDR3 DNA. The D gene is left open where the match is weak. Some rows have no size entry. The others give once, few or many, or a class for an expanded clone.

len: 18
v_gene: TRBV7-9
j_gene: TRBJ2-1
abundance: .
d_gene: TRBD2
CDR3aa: CASSSGLAGVTSYNEQFF
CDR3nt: TGTGCCAGCAGCTCGGGACTAGCGGGAGTGACGTCCTACAATGAGCAGTTCTTC

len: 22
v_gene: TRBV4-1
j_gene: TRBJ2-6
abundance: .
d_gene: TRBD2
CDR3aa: CASSQGIGLAGGSSSGANVLTF
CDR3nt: TGCGCCAGCAGCCAAGGAATTGGTCTAGCGGGAGGGAGTAGCTCTGGGGCCAACGTCCTGACTTTC

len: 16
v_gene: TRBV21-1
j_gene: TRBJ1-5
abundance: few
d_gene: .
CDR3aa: CASSKVLRGMGQPQHF
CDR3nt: TGTGCCAGCAGCAAAGTGCTTAGGGGAATGGGACAGCCCCAGCATTTT

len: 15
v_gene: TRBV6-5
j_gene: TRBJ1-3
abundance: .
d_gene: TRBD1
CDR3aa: CASSPDRGTGNTIYF
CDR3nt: TGTGCCAGCAGTCCGGACAGGGGAACGGGAAACACCATATATTTT

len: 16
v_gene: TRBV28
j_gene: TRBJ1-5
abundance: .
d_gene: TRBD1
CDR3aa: CASSLGGTGRYQPQHF
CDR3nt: TGTGCCAGCAGTCTAGGGGGGACAGGGAGATATCAGCCCCAGCATTTT

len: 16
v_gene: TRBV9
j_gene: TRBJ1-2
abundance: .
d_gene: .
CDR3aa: CASSLGVGGSNYGYTF
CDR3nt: TGTGCCAGCAGCTTGGGGGTCGGGGGCTCTAACTATGGCTACACCTTC

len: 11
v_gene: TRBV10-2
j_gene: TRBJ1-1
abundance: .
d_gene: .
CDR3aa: CASMAVTEAFF
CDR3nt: TGCGCCAGCATGGCAGTCACTGAAGCTTTCTTT

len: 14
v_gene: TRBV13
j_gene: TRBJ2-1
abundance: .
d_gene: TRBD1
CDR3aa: CASSLRQGYLEQFF
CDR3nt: TGTGCCAGCAGCTTGCGACAGGGGTATCTTGAGCAGTTCTTC

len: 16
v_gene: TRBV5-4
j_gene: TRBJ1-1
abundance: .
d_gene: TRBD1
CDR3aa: CASSQERDRKNTEAFF
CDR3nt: TGTGCCAGCAGCCAAGAGCGGGACAGGAAGAACACTGAAGCTTTCTTT

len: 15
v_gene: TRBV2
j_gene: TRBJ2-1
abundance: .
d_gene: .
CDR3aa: CASSEEGVPVTEQFF
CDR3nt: TGTGCCAGCAGTGAAGAGGGAGTCCCTGTGACTGAGCAGTTCTTC

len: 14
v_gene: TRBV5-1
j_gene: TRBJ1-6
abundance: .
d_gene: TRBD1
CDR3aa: CASSLDRHNSPLHF
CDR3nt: TGCGCCAGCAGCCTGGACAGGCATAATTCACCCCTCCACTTT

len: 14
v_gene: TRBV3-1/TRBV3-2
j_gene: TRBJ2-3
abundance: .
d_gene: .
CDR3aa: CAAASLGGTDTQYF
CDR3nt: TGTGCCGCAGCCTCCCTAGGCGGCACAGATACGCAGTATTTT

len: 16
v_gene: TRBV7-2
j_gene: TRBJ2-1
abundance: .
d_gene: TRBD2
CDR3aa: CASSRGLAGPRNEQFF
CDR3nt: TGTGCCAGCAGCCGGGGACTAGCGGGTCCTCGGAATGAGCAGTTCTTC

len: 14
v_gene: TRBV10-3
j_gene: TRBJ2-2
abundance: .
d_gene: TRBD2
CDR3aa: CATRLAGETGELFF
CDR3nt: TGTGCCACTAGACTAGCGGGAGAGACCGGGGAGCTGTTTTTT

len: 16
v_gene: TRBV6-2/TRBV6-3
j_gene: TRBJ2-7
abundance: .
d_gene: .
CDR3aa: CASSYGSPGLSYEQYF
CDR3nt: TGTGCCAGCAGTTACGGTTCTCCGGGACTTTCCTACGAGCAGTACTTC

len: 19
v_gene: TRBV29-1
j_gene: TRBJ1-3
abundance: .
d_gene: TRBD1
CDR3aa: CSVDGSKSGTGVGGNTIYF
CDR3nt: TGCAGCGTTGATGGTAGCAAATCCGGGACAGGTGTGGGAGGAAACACCATATATTTT

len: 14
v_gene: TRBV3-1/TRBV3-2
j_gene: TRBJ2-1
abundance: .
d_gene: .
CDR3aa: CASRPRGQMDEQFF
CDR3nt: TGTGCCAGCAGACCCAGGGGCCAGATGGATGAGCAGTTCTTC

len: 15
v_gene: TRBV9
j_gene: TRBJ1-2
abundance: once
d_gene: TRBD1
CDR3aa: CASSVDGQGAGGYTF
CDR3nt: TGTGCCAGCAGCGTAGACGGACAGGGGGCTGGAGGCTACACCTTC

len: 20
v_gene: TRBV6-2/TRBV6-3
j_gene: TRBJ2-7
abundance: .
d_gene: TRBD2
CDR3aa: CASSKRKREGLQPPSYEQYF
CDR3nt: TGTGCCAGCAGTAAACGAAAGCGGGAGGGCCTACAGCCCCCCTCCTACGAGCAGTACTTC

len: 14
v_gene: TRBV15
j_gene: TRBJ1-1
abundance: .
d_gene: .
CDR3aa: CATSREGTYTEAFF
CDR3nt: TGTGCCACCAGCAGAGAGGGGACCTACACTGAAGCTTTCTTT